Each of the 22 T cell receptor beta chains below was sequenced from the same sample in a study of circulating CD8 cells and anti-PD-1 response in melanoma. TCR libraries were prepared from around 15 ng of total RNA with the QIAseq Immune Repertoire TCR panel. TCRdb itself ran the reads through MiXCR, one entry per CDR3 protein. The sample has approximately 380 distinct CDR3 sequences, approximately 13% seen once. From live CD3+CD8+TCRalphabeta+ cells, four PD-1 and/or TIGIT subsets were sorted. The sample here was CD8+ T cells from PBMCs, taken at baseline or after one month of anti-PD-1 therapy (not recorded which). Source of these receptors: a human donor with melanoma.

In its sample, this clonotype ranks as medium-sized. V gene TRBV7-3 combines with J gene TRBJ2-1; a possible D gene is TRBD1 (5 bases). V gave up 2 bases and J gave up 3 bases, with 11 bases separating them. Germline CDR1 is SGHTA and CDR2 is FQGTGA. The CDR3 length is 15 residues. The DNA for the CDR3 is TGTGCCAGCAGCTTAGTCCAGGGATACTACAATGAGCAGTTCTTC. Translated, it gives CASSLVQGYYNEQFF.

Concerning this clonotype itself: It may be a read error: a sequence one base away is much more abundant. The chain combines TRBV27 with TRBJ2-7; 8 bases align to TRBD2. Germline assignment: CDR1 MNHEY and CDR2 SMNVEV (reference sequence). The CDR3 is 16 amino acids. The V and J ends lost 5 bases and 2 bases, in that order; junction bases with no gene match: 11. CDR3 region: CASSTPLAEVPYEQYF. The CDR3 DNA follows: TGTGCCAGCAGTACCCCACTAGCGGAAGTACCCTACGAGCAGTACTTC.

This clonotype rates as medium-sized. The V and J genes are TRBV18 and TRBJ2-3; a weak D match, TRBD2 (6 bases). The CDR3 length is 19 residues. V dropped 4 bases and J dropped 0 bases, with 23 bases sitting between them. CDR1 KGHSH and CDR2 LQKENI come from the germline V gene. CDR3 amino acids: CASSRIPASDPYSTDTQYF. CDR3 nucleotide sequence: TGTGCCAGCTCACGAATACCCGCTAGCGACCCGTATAGCACAGATACGCAGTATTTT.

This clonotype ranks as medium-sized. The chain is built from TRBV6-2 or TRBV6-3 and TRBJ2-5; D unresolved. This CDR3 comprises 17 residues. Germline V gene sequence: CDR1 MNHEY, CDR2 SVGEGT. Trimming shortened V by 5 bases and J by 5 bases, and 24 bases separated the two germline ends. The CDR3 here is CASSPSRLASLWETQYF. CDR3 sequence (DNA): TGTGCCAGCAGTCCGTCCCGACTGGCGAGCTTGTGGGAGACCCAGTACTTC.

By sample fraction, this clonotype is medium-sized (0.01 to 0.1%). CDR3 sequence (DNA): TGCGCCAGCAGCCAAGATGGAGCGGGAGGGCCGACCTACGAGCAGTACTTC. Its protein product is CASSQDGAGGPTYEQYF. The rearrangement uses TRBV4-3 and TRBJ2-7, with 10 bases aligning to TRBD2. Germline V CDR1 and CDR2: LGHNA, YSLEER. The CDR3 spans 17 residues. J lost 2 bases, V lost 0 bases, and 7 bases had no gene match.

In its sample, this clonotype ranks as medium-sized. This chain joins TRBV28 and TRBJ1-5; D not certain. Trimming removed 5 bases from V and 9 bases from J, with 11 bases in between. The V gene's germline CDR1 is MDHEN and CDR2 SYDVKM. This CDR3 is built from 12 residues. CDR3 coding DNA: TGTGCCAGCAGTCTCCCCCGAGGGCCCCAGCATTTT. This sequence encodes CASSLPRGPQHF.

The chain joins TRBV27 to TRBJ1-5, with TRBD1 matching 12 bases. With V trimmed by 5 bases and J by 6 bases, 5 bases remained unmatched. The CDR3 is 15 residues long. Germline V gene data show CDR1 as MNHEY and CDR2 as SMNVEV (reference sequence). The CDR3 DNA sequence: TGTGCCAGCAGTGCCGGGACAGGGGGCTTTCAGCCCCAGCATTTT. Translating it yields CASSAGTGGFQPQHF.

This clonotype is classed as medium-sized. The chain is built from TRBV10-3 and TRBJ2-1; 9 bases map to TRBD2. Per germline, CDR1 ENHRY and CDR2 SYGVKD. With 9 bases clipped from V and 8 bases from J, the junction kept 8 bases outside the gene matches. The CDR3 has 13 amino acids. CDR3 sequence: CAIFSGRSDEQFF. CDR3 sequence (DNA): TGTGCCATTTTTAGCGGGAGATCCGATGAGCAGTTCTTC.

The chain employs TRBV11-3 and TRBJ2-7; D may be TRBD2 (6 bases). V was shortened by 6 bases and J by 6 bases, with 12 bases between the two germline ends. The CDR3 contains 12 residues. The V gene's germline CDR1 is SGHNT and CDR2 YENEEA. The CDR3 region has the DNA TGTGCCAGCAGATCGCGCGGGGTCGAGCAGTACTTC. Translated: CASRSRGVEQYF.

As regards this clonotype: A much larger clone differs by one base, so this may be a read error. The chain carries TRBV9 and TRBJ2-5; 7 positions agree with TRBD2. The V segment lost 0 bases and the J segment 2 bases; nucleotides outside the gene matches: 7. This CDR3 has 16 residues. The germline gives CDR1 SGDLS, CDR2 YYNGEE. The CDR3 is CASSVAGGWIQETQYF. CDR3 coding DNA: TGTGCCAGCAGCGTAGCGGGAGGATGGATACAAGAGACCCAGTACTTC.

Sample share makes this clonotype medium-sized. The rearrangement uses TRBV20-1 and TRBJ1-3; a weak D match, TRBD1 (6 bases). From germline, CDR1 is DFQATT and CDR2 SNEGSKA (reference sequence). The CDR3 length is 15 residues. With 0 bases removed from V and 1 base from J, the gap between germline ends came to 10 bases. The CDR3 is CSARDQGKSGNTIYF. DNA for the CDR3: TGCAGTGCTAGAGATCAGGGGAAGTCTGGAAACACCATATATTTT.

This clonotype is large by share. The gene calls are TRBV27 and TRBJ2-7; no reliable D call. In germline, CDR1 is MNHEY, CDR2 SMNVEV (reference sequence). V gave up 3 bases and J gave up 7 bases, with 13 bases separating them. The CDR3 spans 13 residues. The CDR3 loop reads CASSFTSVGEQYF. CDR3 DNA: TGTGCCAGCAGTTTCACTTCTGTAGGGGAGCAGTACTTC.

In its sample, this clonotype is medium-sized. The rearrangement links TRBV4-3 to TRBJ2-3; D is perhaps TRBD2 (6 bases). Looked up from germline, CDR1 is LGHNA and CDR2 is YSLEER. Trimming took 1 base from V and 3 from J, leaving 14 bases between them. The CDR3 runs 16 residues. The CDR3 loop is CASSQAEGGGTDTQYF. The CDR3 DNA sequence: TGCGCCAGCAGCCAAGCGGAGGGAGGAGGGACAGATACGCAGTATTTT.

This clonotype is termed medium-sized. The CDR3 DNA reads TGTGCTAGTGGTTTGGAACTAGCGGGAGGAGATGAGCAGTTCTTC. Translated, it gives CASGLELAGGDEQFF. V gene TRBV12-5 combines with J gene TRBJ2-1; TRBD2 matches at 12 bases. Germline CDR1 is LGHNT and CDR2 is FRNRAP. V shed 1 base and J 8 bases; nucleotides not matched to a gene: 3. This CDR3 has 15 residues.

By share, this clonotype counts as medium-sized. This chain links TRBV9 with TRBJ2-5; TRBD2 matches at 7 bases. The J segment lost 2 bases and the V segment lost 0 bases, leaving 7 bases of the junction unmatched. The CDR3 extends over 16 amino acids. Germline CDR1 SGDLS, CDR2 YYNGEE. Here the CDR3 DNA reads TGTGCCAGCAGCGTAGCGGGAGGACGGATACAAGAGACCCAGTACTTC. Amino acid sequence: CASSVAGGRIQETQYF.

The chain uses TRBV19 and TRBJ1-5, with D possibly matching TRBD1 (5 bases). The CDR3 spans 16 residues. CDR1 is LNHDA, CDR2 SQIVND, per germline (reference sequence). The V end lost 9 bases, the J end lost 7 bases, and 25 bases lay between the germline ends. CDR3 DNA: TGTGCCAGCGACTACTGGGGGATAGGGGCAGGGCAGCCCCAGCATTTT. It specifies CASDYWGIGAGQPQHF.

By share, this clonotype counts as large. V and J are TRBV2 and TRBJ1-1, with D hard to call. The germline CDR1 and CDR2 sequences are SNHLY and FYNNEI. V was pared by 4 bases and J by 0 bases, with 18 bases between. This CDR3 region has 17 residues. The CDR3 region has the DNA TGTGCCAGCAGTGGCCTCCGGACCCGGACCATGAACACTGAAGCTTTCTTT. Encoded protein: CASSGLRTRTMNTEAFF. Supplemented by reference TRBV2 and TRBJ1-1, the full variable domain reads EPEVTQTPSHQVTQMGQEVILRCVPISNHLYFYWYRQILGQKVEFLVSFYNNEISEKSEIFDDQFSVERPDGSNFTLKIRSTKLEDSAMYFCASSGLRTRTMNTEAFFGQGTRLTVV.

By share, this clonotype ranks as medium-sized. The chain carries TRBV12-3 or TRBV12-4 and TRBJ2-1; 13 positions match TRBD2. Trimming cost V 4 bases and J 0 bases; bases outside gene matches: 9. The CDR3 is made up of 19 amino acids. The CDR3 sequence: CASSWGTSGTQSSYNEQFF. DNA for the CDR3: TGTGCCAGCAGTTGGGGGACTAGCGGGACACAAAGCTCCTACAATGAGCAGTTCTTC.

By frequency in the sample, this clonotype is large. This chain uses TRBV28 with TRBJ2-7, with D maybe TRBD1 (5 bases). Germline loops: CDR1 MDHEN, CDR2 SYDVKM. Trimming cost V 1 base and J 4 bases, with 11 bases left between them. The CDR3 length is 14 residues. The CDR3 coding sequence is TGTGCCAGCAGTTTATTGCAGGGCCGGTACGAGCAGTACTTC. Translation gives CASSLLQGRYEQYF.

Within the sample, this clonotype is medium-sized. One junction end disagrees with the germline gene, perhaps due to a read error. The rearrangement uses TRBV2 and TRBJ2-7, with 8 bases aligning to TRBD2. The CDR3 has 13 residues. Germline assignment: CDR1 SNHLY and CDR2 FYNNEI. The CDR3 here is CARKRGSSYEQYF. CDR3 in DNA: TGTGCCCGCAAGCGGGGGAGCTCCTATGAGCAGTACTTC. The full variable domain, completed using reference TRBV2 and TRBJ2-7, is EPEVTQTPSHQVTQMGQEVILRCVPISNHLYFYWYRQILGQKVEFLVSFYNNEISEKSEIFDDQFSVERPDGSNFTLKIRSTKLEDSAMYFCARKRGSSYEQYFGPGTRLTVT.

This sequence joins TRBV27 and TRBJ2-7, with TRBD2 identical over 11 bases. V shed 4 bases and J 3 bases; nucleotides not matched to a gene: 2. The CDR3 runs to 14 residues. Germline V gives CDR1 MNHEY, CDR2 SMNVEV (reference sequence). The DNA of the CDR3 is TGTGCCAGCAGTTCACTAGCGGGAGTCTACGAGCAGTACTTC. Translation: CASSSLAGVYEQYF.

A note on this clonotype: A much larger clone lies a single base off, so this may be a read error. The V gene is TRBV4-1, the J gene TRBJ2-1; a weak D match, TRBD2 (5 bases). Trimming cost V 0 bases and J 10 bases, with 13 bases left between them. The CDR3 contains 14 residues. Germline CDR1 and CDR2: MGHRA and YSYEKL. The CDR3 here is CASSQDLWTGEQFF. For the CDR3, the DNA is TGCGCCAGCAGCCAAGATCTCTGGACGGGAGAGCAGTTCTTC.